This T cell receptor beta chain was sequenced for a study of blood T cell repertoires in COVID-19. Looking at the study overall: Samples of COVID-19 (acute and convalescent) were obtained from the United States, Italy and Spain. Sources were T cells, B-cell-depleted T cells, or PBMCs; the material itself was cDNA or gDNA.

This clone was picked up a small number of times. This CDR3 has 13 amino acids. The germline CDR1 and CDR2 sequences are SGHRS and YFSETQ. Trimming left V 0 bases short and J 14 bases short, with 12 bases between. In the source study's methods: Cell counts per sample came from amplifying reference gene primers. Using immunoSEQ multiplex PCR, the repertoire was profiled, and TCRdb retains in-frame clones only, with some absent. V, J and clone size derive from that table, while D and trimming were established from the DNA sequence. Among about 200,000 clones, just under 85% were seen once, and the ten largest hold roughly 4.6%.

The J gene is TRBJ1-6, the V gene TRBV5-1; D is unclear. Sequencing was performed on peripheral blood. The source is a woman in her 70s with active or convalescent COVID-19. For the CDR3, the DNA is TGCGCCAGCAGCTTGGTCGGGGTTGGGACCCTCCACTTT. Protein sequence: CASSLVGVGTLHF.